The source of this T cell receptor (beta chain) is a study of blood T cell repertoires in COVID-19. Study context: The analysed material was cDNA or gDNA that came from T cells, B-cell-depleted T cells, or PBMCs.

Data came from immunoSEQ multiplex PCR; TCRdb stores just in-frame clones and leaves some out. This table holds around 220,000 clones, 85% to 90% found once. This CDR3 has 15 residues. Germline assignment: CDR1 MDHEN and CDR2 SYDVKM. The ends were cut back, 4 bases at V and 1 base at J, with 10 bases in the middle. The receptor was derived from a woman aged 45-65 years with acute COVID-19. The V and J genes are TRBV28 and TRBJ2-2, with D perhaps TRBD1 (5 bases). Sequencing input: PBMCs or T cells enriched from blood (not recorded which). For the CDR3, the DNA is TGTGCCAGCAGTTCTTTAGGGGTGAACACCGGGGAGCTGTTTTTT. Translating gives CASSSLGVNTGELFF.